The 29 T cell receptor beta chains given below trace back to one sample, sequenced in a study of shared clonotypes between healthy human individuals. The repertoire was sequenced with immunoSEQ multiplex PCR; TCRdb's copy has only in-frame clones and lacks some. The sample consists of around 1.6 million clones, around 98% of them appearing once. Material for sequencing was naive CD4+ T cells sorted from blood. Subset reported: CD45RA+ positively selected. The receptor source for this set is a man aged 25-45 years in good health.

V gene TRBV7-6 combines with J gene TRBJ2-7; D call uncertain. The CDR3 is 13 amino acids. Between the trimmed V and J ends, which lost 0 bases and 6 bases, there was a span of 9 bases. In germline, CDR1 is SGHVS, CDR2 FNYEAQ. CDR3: CASSLAGSSEQYF. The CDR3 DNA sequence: TGTGCCAGCAGCTTAGCTGGCTCTTCCGAGCAGTACTTC.

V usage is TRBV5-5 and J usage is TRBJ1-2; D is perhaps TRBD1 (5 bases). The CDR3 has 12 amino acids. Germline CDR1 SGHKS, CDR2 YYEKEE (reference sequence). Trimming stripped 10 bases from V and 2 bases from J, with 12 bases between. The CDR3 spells CASQEGNYGYTF. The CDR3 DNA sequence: TGTGCCTCACAGGAGGGAAACTATGGCTACACCTTC. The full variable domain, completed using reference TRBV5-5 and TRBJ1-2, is DAGVTQSPTHLIKTRGQQVTLRCSPISGHKSVSWYQQVLGQGPQFIFQYYEKEERGRGNFPDRFSARQFPNYSSELNVNALLLGDSALYLCASQEGNYGYTFGSGTRLTVV.

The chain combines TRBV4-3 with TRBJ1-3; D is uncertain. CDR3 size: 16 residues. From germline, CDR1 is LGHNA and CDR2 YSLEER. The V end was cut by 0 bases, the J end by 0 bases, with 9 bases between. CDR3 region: CASSQDQTNSGNTIYF. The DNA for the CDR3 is TGCGCCAGCAGCCAAGATCAAACAAACTCTGGAAACACCATATATTTT.

The CDR3 loop is CASSETGTGSNTGELFF. The CDR3 DNA reads TGTGCCAGCTCAGAGACCGGGACAGGCTCGAACACCGGGGAGCTGTTTTTT. The gene calls are TRBV18 and TRBJ2-2; 8 bases line up with TRBD1. This CDR3 has 17 residues. Germline CDR1 and CDR2: KGHSH and LQKENI. Trimming cost V 5 bases and J 0 bases; bases outside gene matches: 8.

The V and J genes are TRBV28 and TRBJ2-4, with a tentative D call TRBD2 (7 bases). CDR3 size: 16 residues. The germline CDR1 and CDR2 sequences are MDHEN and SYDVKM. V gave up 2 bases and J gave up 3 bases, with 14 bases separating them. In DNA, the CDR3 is TGTGCCAGCAGTTTAGCCGGGGGGCCTATCAAAAACATTCAGTACTTC. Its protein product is CASSLAGGPIKNIQYF.

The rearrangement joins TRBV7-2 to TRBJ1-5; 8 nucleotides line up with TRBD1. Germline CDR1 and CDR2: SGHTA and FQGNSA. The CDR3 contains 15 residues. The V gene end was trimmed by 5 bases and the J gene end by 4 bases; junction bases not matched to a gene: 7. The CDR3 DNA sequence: TGTGCCAGCAGCCCTTCGACAGGGGTAAATCAGCCCCAGCATTTT. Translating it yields CASSPSTGVNQPQHF.

CDR3 coding DNA: TGTGCCAGCAGCTCCCTACACATACCGTACTCTGGGGCCAACGTCCTGACTTTC. Its protein product is CASSSLHIPYSGANVLTF. V is TRBV7-9 and J is TRBJ2-6; D not resolved. The CDR3 length is 18 residues. V was clipped by 4 bases and J by 0 bases, with 16 bases between them. Germline V lookup: CDR1 SEHNR, CDR2 FQNEAQ (reference sequence).

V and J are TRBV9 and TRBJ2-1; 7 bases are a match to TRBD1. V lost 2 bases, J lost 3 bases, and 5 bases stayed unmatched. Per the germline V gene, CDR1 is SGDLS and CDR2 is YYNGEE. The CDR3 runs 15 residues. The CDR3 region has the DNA TGTGCCAGCAGCGTGACAGGGTACGACTACAATGAGCAGTTCTTC. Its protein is CASSVTGYDYNEQFF.

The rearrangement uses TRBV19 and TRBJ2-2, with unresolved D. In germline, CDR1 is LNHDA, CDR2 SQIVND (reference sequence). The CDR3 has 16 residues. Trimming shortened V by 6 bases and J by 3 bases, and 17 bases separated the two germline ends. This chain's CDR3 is CASRLALRWYTGELFF. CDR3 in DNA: TGTGCCAGTAGGCTGGCCTTGAGGTGGTACACCGGGGAGCTGTTTTTT.

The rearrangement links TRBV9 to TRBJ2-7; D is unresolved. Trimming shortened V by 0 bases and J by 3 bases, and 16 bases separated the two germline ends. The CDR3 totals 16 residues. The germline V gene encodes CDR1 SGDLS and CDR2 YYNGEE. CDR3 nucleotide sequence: TGTGCCAGCAGCGTAGCGGGTCAGGTTGATTTCTACGAGCAGTACTTC. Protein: CASSVAGQVDFYEQYF. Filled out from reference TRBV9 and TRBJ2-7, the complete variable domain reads DSGVTQTPKHLITATGQRVTLRCSPRSGDLSVYWYQQSLDQGLQFLIQYYNGEERAKGNILERFSAQQFPDLHSELNLSSLELGDSALYFCASSVAGQVDFYEQYFGPGTRLTVT.

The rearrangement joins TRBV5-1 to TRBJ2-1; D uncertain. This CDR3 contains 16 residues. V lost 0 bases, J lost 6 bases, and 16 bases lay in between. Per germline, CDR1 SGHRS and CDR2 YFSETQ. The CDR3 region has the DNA TGCGCCAGCAGCTTGGCCTTGGACCAAGCAGGCAATGAGCAGTTCTTC. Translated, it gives CASSLALDQAGNEQFF. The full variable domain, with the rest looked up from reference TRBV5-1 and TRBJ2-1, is KAGVTQTPRYLIKTRGQQVTLSCSPISGHRSVSWYQQTPGQGLQFLFEYFSETQRNKGNFPGRFSGRQFSNSRSEMNVSTLELGDSALYLCASSLALDQAGNEQFFGPGTRLTVL.

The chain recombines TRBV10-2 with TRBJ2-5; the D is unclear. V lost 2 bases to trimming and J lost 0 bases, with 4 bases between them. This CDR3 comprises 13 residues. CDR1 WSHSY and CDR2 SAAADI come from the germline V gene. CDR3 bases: TGCGCCAGCAGTGAGCGGGACCAAGAGACCCAGTACTTC. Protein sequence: CASSERDQETQYF.

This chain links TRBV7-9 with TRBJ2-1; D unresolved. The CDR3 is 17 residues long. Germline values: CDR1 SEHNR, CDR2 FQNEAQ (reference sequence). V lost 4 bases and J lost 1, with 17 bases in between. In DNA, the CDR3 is TGTGCCAGCAGCTCCCCGCCAGAGCCAGGATCCTACAATGAGCAGTTCTTC. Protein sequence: CASSSPPEPGSYNEQFF. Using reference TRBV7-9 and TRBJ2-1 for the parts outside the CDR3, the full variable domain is DTGVSQNPRHKITKRGQNVTFRCDPISEHNRLYWYRQTLGQGPEFLTYFQNEAQLEKSRLLSDRFSAERPKGSFSTLEIQRTEQGDSAMYLCASSSPPEPGSYNEQFFGPGTRLTVL.

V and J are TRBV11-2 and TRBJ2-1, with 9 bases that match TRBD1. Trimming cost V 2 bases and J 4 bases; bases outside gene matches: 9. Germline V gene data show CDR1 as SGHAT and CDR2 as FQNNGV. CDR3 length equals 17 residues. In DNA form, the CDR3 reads TGTGCCAGCAGCTTATTTTCCCTCGGGACAGGGTACAATGAGCAGTTCTTC. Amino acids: CASSLFSLGTGYNEQFF.

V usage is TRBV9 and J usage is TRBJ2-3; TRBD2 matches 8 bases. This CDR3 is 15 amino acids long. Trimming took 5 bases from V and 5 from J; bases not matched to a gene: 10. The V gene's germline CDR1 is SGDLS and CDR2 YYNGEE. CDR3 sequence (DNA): TGTGCCAGCAGGGCGGGGGGCGGAGTCCTAGATACGCAGTATTTT. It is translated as CASRAGGGVLDTQYF.

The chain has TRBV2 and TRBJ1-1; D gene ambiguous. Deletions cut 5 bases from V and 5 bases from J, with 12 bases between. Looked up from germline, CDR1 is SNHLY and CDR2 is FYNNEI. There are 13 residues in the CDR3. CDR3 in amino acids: CASSPNVVTEAFF. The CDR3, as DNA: TGTGCCAGCAGTCCCAATGTGGTAACTGAAGCTTTCTTT.

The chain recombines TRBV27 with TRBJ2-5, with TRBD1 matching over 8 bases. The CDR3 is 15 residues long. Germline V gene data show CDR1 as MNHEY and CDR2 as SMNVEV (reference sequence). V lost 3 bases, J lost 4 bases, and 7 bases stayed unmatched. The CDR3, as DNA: TGTGCCAGCAGTTTGGGAGACAGGGGAAGAGAGACCCAGTACTTC. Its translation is CASSLGDRGRETQYF.

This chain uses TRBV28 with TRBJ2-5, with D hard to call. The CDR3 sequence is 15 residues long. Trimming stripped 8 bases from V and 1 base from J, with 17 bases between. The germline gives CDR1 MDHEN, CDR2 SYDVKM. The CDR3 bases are TGTGCCAGCGAGTCATCGGCCAGGTTCCAAGAGACCCAGTACTTC. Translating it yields CASESSARFQETQYF.

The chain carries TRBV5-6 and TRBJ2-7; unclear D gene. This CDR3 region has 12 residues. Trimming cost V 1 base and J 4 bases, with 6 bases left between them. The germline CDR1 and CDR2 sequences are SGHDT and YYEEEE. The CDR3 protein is CASSLSAYEQYF. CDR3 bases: TGTGCCAGCAGCTTGTCCGCGTACGAGCAGTACTTC.

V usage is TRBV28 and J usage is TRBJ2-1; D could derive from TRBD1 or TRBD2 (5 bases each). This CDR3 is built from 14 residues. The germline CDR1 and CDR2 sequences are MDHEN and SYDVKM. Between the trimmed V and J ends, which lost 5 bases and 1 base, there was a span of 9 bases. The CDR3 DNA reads TGTGCCAGCAGTGGGGGTTTTTCCTACAATGAGCAGTTCTTC. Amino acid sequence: CASSGGFSYNEQFF.

This chain's CDR3 is CASRYRRTDQETQYF. In DNA, the CDR3 is TGTGCCAGCAGATACAGGAGGACAGACCAAGAGACCCAGTACTTC. The chain couples TRBV6-5 to TRBJ2-5; D perhaps matches TRBD1 (6 bases). The CDR3 sequence is 15 residues long. V lost 6 bases, J lost 0 bases, and 14 bases lay in between. Per the germline V gene, CDR1 is MNHEY and CDR2 is SVGAGI.

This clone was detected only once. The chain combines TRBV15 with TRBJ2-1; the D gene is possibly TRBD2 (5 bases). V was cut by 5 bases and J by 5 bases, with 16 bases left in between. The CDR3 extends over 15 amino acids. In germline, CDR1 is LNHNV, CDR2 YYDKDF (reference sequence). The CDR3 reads CATSRRSGIDNEQFF. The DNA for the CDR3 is TGTGCCACCAGCCGCCGTTCGGGGATCGACAATGAGCAGTTCTTC.

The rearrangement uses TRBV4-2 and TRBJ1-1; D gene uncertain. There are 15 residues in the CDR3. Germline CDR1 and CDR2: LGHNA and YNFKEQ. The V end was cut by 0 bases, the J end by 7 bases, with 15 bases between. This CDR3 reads CASSQDKHGDIEAFF. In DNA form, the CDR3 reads TGTGCCAGCAGCCAAGATAAACACGGAGATATTGAAGCTTTCTTT.

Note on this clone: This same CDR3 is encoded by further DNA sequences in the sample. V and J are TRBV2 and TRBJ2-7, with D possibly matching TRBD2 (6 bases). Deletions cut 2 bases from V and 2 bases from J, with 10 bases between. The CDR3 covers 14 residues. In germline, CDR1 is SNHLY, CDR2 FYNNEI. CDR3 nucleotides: TGTGCCAGCAGTGAAAGGGCGGGGACCTACGAGCAGTACTTC. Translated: CASSERAGTYEQYF.

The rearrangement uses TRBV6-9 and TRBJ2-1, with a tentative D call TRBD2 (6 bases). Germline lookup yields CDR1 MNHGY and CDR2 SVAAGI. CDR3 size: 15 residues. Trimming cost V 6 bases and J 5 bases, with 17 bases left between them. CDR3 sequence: CASRSYSGSNNEQFF. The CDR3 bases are TGTGCCAGCAGGTCATATAGCGGTTCTAACAATGAGCAGTTCTTC.

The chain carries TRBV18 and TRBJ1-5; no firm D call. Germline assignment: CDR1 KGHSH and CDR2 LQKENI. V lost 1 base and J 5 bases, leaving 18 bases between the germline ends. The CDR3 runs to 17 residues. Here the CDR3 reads CASSPRGTLNGDQPQHF. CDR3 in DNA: TGTGCCAGCTCACCACGGGGAACATTAAATGGCGATCAGCCCCAGCATTTT.

CDR3 amino acids: CASRTVKSSGNTIYF. The CDR3 DNA follows: TGTGCCAGCAGGACAGTCAAAAGCTCTGGAAACACCATATATTTT. The rearrangement uses TRBV11-2 and TRBJ1-3; D is perhaps TRBD1 (5 bases). V was clipped by 6 bases and J by 0 bases, with 12 bases between them. Looked up from germline, CDR1 is SGHAT and CDR2 is FQNNGV. The CDR3 runs to 15 residues.

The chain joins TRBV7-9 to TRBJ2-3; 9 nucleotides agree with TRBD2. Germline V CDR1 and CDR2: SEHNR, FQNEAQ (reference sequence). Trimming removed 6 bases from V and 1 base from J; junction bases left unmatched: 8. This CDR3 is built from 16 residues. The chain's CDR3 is CASSPRWTSGTDTQYF. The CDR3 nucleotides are TGTGCCAGCAGTCCCCGTTGGACTAGCGGCACAGATACGCAGTATTTT.

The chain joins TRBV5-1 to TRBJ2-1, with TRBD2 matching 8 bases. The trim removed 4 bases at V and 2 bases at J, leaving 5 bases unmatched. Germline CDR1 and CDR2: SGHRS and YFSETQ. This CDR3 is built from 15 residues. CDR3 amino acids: CASSQTSATYNEQFF. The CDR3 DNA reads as TGCGCCAGCAGCCAGACTAGCGCCACCTACAATGAGCAGTTCTTC.